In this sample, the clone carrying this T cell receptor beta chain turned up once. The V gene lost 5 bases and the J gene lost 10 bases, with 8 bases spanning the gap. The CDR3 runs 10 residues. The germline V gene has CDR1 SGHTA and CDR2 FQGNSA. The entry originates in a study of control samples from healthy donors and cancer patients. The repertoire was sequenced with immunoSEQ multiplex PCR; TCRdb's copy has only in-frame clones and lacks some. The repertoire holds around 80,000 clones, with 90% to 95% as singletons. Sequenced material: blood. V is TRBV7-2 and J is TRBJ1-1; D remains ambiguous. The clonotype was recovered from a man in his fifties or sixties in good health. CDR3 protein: CASSQEGAFF. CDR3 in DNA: TGTGCCAGCAGCCAAGAGGGAGCTTTCTTT.